This T cell receptor (beta chain) was captured by sequencing in a study of T-cell reconstitution after alpha-beta-depleted transplantation in children. This clonotype came up many times. Its antigen is still unknown. Study-wide results and caveats: Newly produced T cells mostly provided counts and TCRbeta diversity after one year, as hyperexpanded clones declined. TCRbeta diversity was high at day 60 in some patients (a result of surviving recipient T cells and thymic progenitors). Reportedly, only several hundred clones from non-depleted graft cells drove alpha-beta T-cell counts at about two months.

The CDR3 totals 13 residues. The V end lost 9 bases, the J end lost 0 bases, and 6 bases lay between the germline ends. CDR1 is SGHAT, CDR2 FQNNGV, per germline. As it was prepared, the TCRbeta library received unique molecular identifiers. TCRdb called the PCR reads again in MiXCR, with one record for every CDR3 protein. The data hold over 200,000 distinct CDR3 sequences, with approximately 11% observed a single time. Sequenced here: PBMCs, sampled before TCRalphabeta/CD19-depleted stem cell transplant. This clonotype was sampled from a child in the first two years of life with acute myeloid leukemia, due to receive a stem cell transplant. This chain uses TRBV11-2 with TRBJ2-6; D not certain. The CDR3 region has the DNA TGTGCCAGTACCCACTCTGGGGCCAACGTCCTGACTTTC. This translates into CASTHSGANVLTF.